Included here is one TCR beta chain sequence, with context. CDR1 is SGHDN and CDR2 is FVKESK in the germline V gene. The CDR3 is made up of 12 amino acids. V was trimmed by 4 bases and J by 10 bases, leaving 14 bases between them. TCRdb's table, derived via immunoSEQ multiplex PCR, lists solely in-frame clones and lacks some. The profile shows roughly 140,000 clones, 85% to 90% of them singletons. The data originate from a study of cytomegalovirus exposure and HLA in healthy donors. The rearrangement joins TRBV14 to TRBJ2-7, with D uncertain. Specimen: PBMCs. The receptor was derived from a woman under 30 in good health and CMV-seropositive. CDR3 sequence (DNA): TGTGCCAGCAGCCTCGCCGCTATGGGCCAGTACTTC. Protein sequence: CASSLAAMGQYF.